This TCR beta chain was captured in a study of regulatory T cells in long-lasting Graves disease. Study-level points and caveats: Fewer public clonotypes were shared by new patients (about 940) than by persistent patients (about 2,800). Persistent disease showed a preference for TRBV28, TRBJ1-2 and TRBJ2-5.

In building TCR beta libraries, iRepertoire HTBI primers were used together with Arm-PCR of CDR3 regions. TCRdb processed the multiplex PCR reads anew with MiXCR; each CDR3 protein has one entry. The sample consists of 360,000 or so distinct CDR3 sequences, roughly 25% of them appearing once. This CDR3 is 15 amino acids long. The J segment lost 4 bases and the V segment lost 6 bases, leaving 7 bases of the junction unmatched. The germline gives CDR1 MDHEN, CDR2 SYDVKM. A remark on this clonotype: Its antigen remains unidentified.

Specified time point: persistent/refractory GD, antithyroid drugs over 5 years with positive TRAb. The TCR library was made from RNA that had been extracted from PBMCs in TRIzol. This sequence originates from a woman between 35 and 50 years old with Graves disease. The chain has TRBV28 and TRBJ2-1, with TRBD1 matching 9 bases. The sample was peripheral blood mononuclear cells (PBMCs), taken when the disease was refractory, from a patient treated with antithyroid drugs. CDR3 loop: CASRVSGTGYNEQFF. The CDR3 coding sequence is TGTGCCAGCAGAGTCAGCGGGACAGGGTACAATGAGCAGTTCTTC.